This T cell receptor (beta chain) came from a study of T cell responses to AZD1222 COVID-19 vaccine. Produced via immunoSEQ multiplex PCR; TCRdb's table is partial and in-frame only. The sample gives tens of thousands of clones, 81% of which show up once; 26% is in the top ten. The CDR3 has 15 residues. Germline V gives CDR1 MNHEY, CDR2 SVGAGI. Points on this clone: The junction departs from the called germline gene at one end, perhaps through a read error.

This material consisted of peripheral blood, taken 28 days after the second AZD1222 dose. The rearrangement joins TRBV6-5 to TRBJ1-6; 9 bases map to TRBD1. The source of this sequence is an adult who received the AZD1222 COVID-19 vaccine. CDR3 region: CASSSRGQGSSPLQF. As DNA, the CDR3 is TGTGCCAGCAGTTCCAGGGGACAGGGCAGCTCACCCCTCCAGTTT.